The 14 T cell receptor beta chains reported below all come from one sample, sequenced in a study of early stage breast cancer tumors. Profiled with immunoSEQ multiplex PCR; TCRdb holds only in-frame clones, not every one. This sample carries approximately 33,000 clones, roughly four fifths of them seen once, and the ten largest clones take approximately 4.4%. The sample taken for sequencing was blood. Receptor source: a person in their 40s with breast cancer.

The sample holds a few counts of this clone. The CDR3 loop reads CASSQEFRTSGMITGELFF. CDR3 DNA: TGCGCCAGCAGCCAAGAGTTTAGGACTAGCGGGATGATCACCGGGGAGCTGTTTTTT. V gene TRBV4-3 combines with J gene TRBJ2-2; 12 positions agree with TRBD2. The CDR3 length is 19 residues. V dropped 0 bases and J dropped 4; count of bases not matched to a gene: 9. Germline-derived CDR1 and CDR2 are LGHNA and YSLEER.

This clone turned up a few times. The chain joins TRBV7-2 to TRBJ2-5, with 7 bases identical to TRBD2. The CDR3 has 15 residues. Germline V lookup: CDR1 SGHTA, CDR2 FQGNSA. The trim removed 1 base at V and 1 base at J, leaving 3 bases unmatched. The CDR3 DNA reads as TGTGCCAGCAGCTTAGGGCCTAGCGGCCAAGAGACCCAGTACTTC. Translating it yields CASSLGPSGQETQYF. Looking up the rest from reference TRBV7-2 and TRBJ2-5 gives the full variable domain: GAGVSQSPSNKVTEKGKDVELRCDPISGHTALYWYRQSLGQGLEFLIYFQGNSAPDKSGLPSDRFSAERTGGSVSTLTIQRTQQEDSAVYLCASSLGPSGQETQYFGPGTRLLVL.

J is TRBJ1-2 and V is TRBV11-3, with no clear D. The CDR3 runs to 13 residues. Looked up from germline, CDR1 is SGHNT and CDR2 is YENEEA. Trimming took 4 bases from V and 6 from J, leaving 12 bases between them. CDR3 protein: CASSSDPGHGYTF. The CDR3 region has the DNA TGTGCCAGCAGCTCAGACCCGGGTCATGGCTACACCTTC.

This clone was seen a few times. In DNA, the CDR3 is TGTGCCAGCAGGGTCGCGGGAGGGCGGGGAAATGAGCAGTTCTTC. It yields the protein CASRVAGGRGNEQFF. V usage is TRBV6-6 and J usage is TRBJ2-1, with 9 bases that match TRBD2. Looked up from germline, CDR1 is MNHNY and CDR2 is SVGAGI (reference sequence). This CDR3 spans 15 amino acids. The V and J ends lost 6 bases and 7 bases, in that order; junction bases with no gene match: 10.

The J gene is TRBJ1-3, the V gene TRBV5-1; D is unclear. The germline gives CDR1 SGHRS, CDR2 YFSETQ. The CDR3 extends over 17 amino acids. The ends were cut back, 5 bases at V and 0 bases at J, with 18 bases in the middle. CDR3 nucleotide sequence: TGCGCCAGCAGTTCTTTTCCCCGCGGTCGCTCTGGAAACACCATATATTTT. Its translation is CASSSFPRGRSGNTIYF.

This clone appeared a few times. This chain joins TRBV10-3 and TRBJ2-3; 13 nucleotides match TRBD2. The CDR3 has 14 amino acids. The junction had 4 bases not matched to a gene; V was cut back by 11 bases and J by 2 bases. Per the germline V gene, CDR1 is ENHRY and CDR2 is SYGVKD. The CDR3 sequence: CASGTSGVTDTQYF. The CDR3 region has the DNA TGTGCCTCAGGGACTAGCGGGGTCACAGATACGCAGTATTTT.

On this clone itself: The sample holds other DNA sequences that translate to the same CDR3. The J gene is TRBJ1-2, the V gene TRBV28, with D possibly being TRBD1 (6 bases). Germline values: CDR1 MDHEN, CDR2 SYDVKM. The V gene lost 2 bases and the J gene lost 2 bases, with 9 bases spanning the gap. This CDR3 comprises 14 residues. In DNA, the CDR3 is TGTGCCAGCAGTTTACCAGGGGCGAACTATGGCTACACCTTC. It yields the protein CASSLPGANYGYTF.

The rearrangement uses TRBV19 and TRBJ2-4, with D tentatively TRBD1 or TRBD2 (5 bases each). The germline gives CDR1 LNHDA, CDR2 SQIVND (reference sequence). Trimming removed 4 bases at V and 6 bases at J, with 10 bases between. The CDR3 contains 13 residues. The CDR3 DNA is TGTGCCAGTAGTAGCTCAGGGAGAAACATTCAGTACTTC. This encodes CASSSSGRNIQYF.

The rearrangement uses TRBV11-3 and TRBJ2-1, with TRBD1 identical over 7 bases. The CDR3 sequence is 13 residues long. Germline CDR1 is SGHNT and CDR2 is YENEEA. V lost 3 bases to trimming and J lost 7 bases; unmatched junction nucleotides: 3. The CDR3 region is CASSFGQENEQFF. The CDR3 DNA sequence: TGTGCCAGCAGCTTTGGACAGGAGAATGAGCAGTTCTTC.

This clone was observed a few times. The V call is TRBV19, the J call TRBJ2-5, with no clear D. The CDR3 is 16 amino acids. Germline V gene sequence: CDR1 LNHDA, CDR2 SQIVND (reference sequence). Trimming removed 1 base from V and 0 bases from J, with 12 bases in between. CDR3 region: CASSIVGDRDQETQYF. DNA for the CDR3: TGTGCCAGTAGTATAGTTGGAGACCGAGACCAAGAGACCCAGTACTTC.

The V and J genes are TRBV7-2 and TRBJ2-1; 12 nucleotides align to TRBD2. This CDR3 contains 16 residues. Germline V lookup: CDR1 SGHTA, CDR2 FQGNSA. The junction had 4 bases not matched to a gene; V was cut back by 4 bases and J by 3 bases. Here the CDR3 reads CASSSGTSGYYNEQFF. The DNA of the CDR3 is TGTGCCAGCAGCTCCGGGACTAGCGGGTACTACAATGAGCAGTTCTTC.

This chain connects TRBV19 to TRBJ2-1; 8 nucleotides align to TRBD2. The CDR3 covers 14 residues. Per the germline V gene, CDR1 is LNHDA and CDR2 is SQIVND (reference sequence). Trimming took 4 bases from V and 5 from J; bases not matched to a gene: 4. The CDR3 region has the DNA TGTGCCAGTAGTAAGGGGACTAGAAACAATGAGCAGTTCTTC. The encoded protein is CASSKGTRNNEQFF.

Worth noting for this clone: The sample has other DNA sequences that encode this CDR3 too. The genes are TRBV5-1 and TRBJ2-3, with no clear D. This CDR3 comprises 13 residues. Germline values: CDR1 SGHRS, CDR2 YFSETQ. V shed 0 bases and J shed 1 base, with 3 bases lying between them. CDR3 in DNA: TGCGCCAGCAGCTTGGAGGGCACAGATACGCAGTATTTT. Amino acid sequence: CASSLEGTDTQYF.

This rearrangement joins TRBV29-1 to TRBJ2-1, with 9 bases fitting TRBD2. The CDR3 has 17 amino acids. J was trimmed by 2 bases and V by 3 bases; bases with no gene match: 11. CDR1 is SQVTM, CDR2 ANQGSEA, per germline. CDR3 nucleotides: TGCAGCGTTGACGCTGGAATGACTAGCGGTCCCTACAATGAGCAGTTCTTC. Amino acids: CSVDAGMTSGPYNEQFF.